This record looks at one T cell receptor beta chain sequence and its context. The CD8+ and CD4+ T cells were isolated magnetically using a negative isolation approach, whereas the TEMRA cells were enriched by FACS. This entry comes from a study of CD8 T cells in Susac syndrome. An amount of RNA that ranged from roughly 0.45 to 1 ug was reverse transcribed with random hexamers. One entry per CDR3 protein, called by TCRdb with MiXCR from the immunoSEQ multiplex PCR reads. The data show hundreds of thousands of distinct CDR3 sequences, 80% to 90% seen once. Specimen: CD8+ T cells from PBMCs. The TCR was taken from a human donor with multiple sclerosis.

CDR3 sequence: CASQGASGTGELFF. The CDR3 DNA sequence: TGTGCCAGCCAGGGGGCTAGTGGGACCGGGGAGCTGTTTTTT. The rearrangement uses TRBV9 and TRBJ2-2, with 8 bases fitting TRBD1. With 7 bases clipped from V and 5 bases from J, the junction kept 7 bases outside the gene matches. CDR3 length equals 14 residues. Germline V gives CDR1 SGDLS, CDR2 YYNGEE.